This note documents a single T cell receptor (beta chain) sequence. Antigen: not known. The data belong to a study of CD8+ T cells in alopecia areata. On the study more broadly: Oral tofacitinib (5 to 10 mg twice daily) was administered to treated patients. The study's findings and limits: Sequenced scalp T cells also include alphabeta T cells resident in normal skin.

Regarding treatment: oral pan-JAK inhibitor, 5-10 mg twice daily. Both peripheral blood and punch biopsies of lesional scalp skin were obtained from patients who had alopecia areata. V was cut by 6 bases and J by 4 bases, with 16 bases left in between. Per germline, CDR1 SQVTM and CDR2 ANQGSEA. The CDR3 covers 14 residues. RNA, once extracted, was reverse transcribed into cDNA for use as the sequencing template. Sequenced by immunoSEQ multiplex PCR; TCRdb stores in-frame clones only, minus some. The repertoire holds about 180,000 clones, about 47% seen once, with around a tenth in the top ten. The origin of this receptor is a human donor with alopecia areata. The rearrangement joins TRBV29-1 to TRBJ1-5; D is perhaps TRBD1 (6 bases). The source was CD8+ T cells sorted from blood, collected between weeks 51 and 52, from a patient treated with tofacitinib. CDR3 DNA sequence: TGCAGCGTGAAAGGGGGTTCGGGGAATCAGCCCCAGCATTTT. This encodes CSVKGGSGNQPQHF. Using reference TRBV29-1 and TRBJ1-5 for the parts outside the CDR3, the full variable domain is SAVISQKPSRDICQRGTSLTIQCQVDSQVTMMFWYRQQPGQSLTLIATANQGSEATYESGFVIDKFPISRPNLTFSTLTVSNMSPEDSSIYLCSVKGGSGNQPQHFGDGTRLSIL.